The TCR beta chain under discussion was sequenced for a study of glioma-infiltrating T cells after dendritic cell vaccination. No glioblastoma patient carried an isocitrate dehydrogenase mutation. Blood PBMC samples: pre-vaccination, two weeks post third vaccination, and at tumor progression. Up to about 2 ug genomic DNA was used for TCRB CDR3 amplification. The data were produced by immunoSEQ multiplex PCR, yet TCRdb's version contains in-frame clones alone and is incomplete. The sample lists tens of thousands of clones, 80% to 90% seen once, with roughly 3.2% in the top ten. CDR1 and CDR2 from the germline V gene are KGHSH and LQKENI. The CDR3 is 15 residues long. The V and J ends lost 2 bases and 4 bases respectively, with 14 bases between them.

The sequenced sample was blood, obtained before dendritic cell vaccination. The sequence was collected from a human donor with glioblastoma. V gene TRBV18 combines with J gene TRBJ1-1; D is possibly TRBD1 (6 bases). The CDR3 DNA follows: TGTGCCAGCTCACCAGAGGGCAGGGGAACCACTGAAGCTTTCTTT. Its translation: CASSPEGRGTTEAFF.